A selection of T cell receptor beta chains follows, all from one sample in a study of blood T cell repertoires in COVID-19. TCRdb's copy holds only in-frame clones and misses some; the assay was immunoSEQ multiplex PCR. The table lists 150,000 to 200,000 clones, about 86% of them singletons, with 9.5% to 15% in the top ten. The sequenced material came from peripheral blood. These receptors originate from a woman in her sixties or seventies with COVID-19, enrolled during active disease. CDR3s include the opening cysteine and the closing phenylalanine or tryptophan. A D gene is named only where the DNA matches it firmly. Clone size appears in some rows only: once, few, many, or a class for an expanded clone.

TRBV7-9	.	TRBJ2-7	.	CASTTGGIEQYF	TGTGCCAGCACCACCGGGGGTATCGAGCAGTACTTC
TRBV27	.	TRBJ1-4	.	CASSLYRNNEKLFF	TGTGCCAGCAGTTTATACAGAAATAATGAAAAACTGTTTTTT
TRBV5-1	few	TRBJ1-1	.	CASSGGELGSGTEAFF	TGCGCCAGCAGCGGGGGAGAATTAGGTAGCGGCACTGAAGCTTTCTTT
TRBV18	.	TRBJ2-5	.	CASSLQGWETQYF	TGTGCCAGCTCACTCCAGGGTTGGGAGACCCAGTACTTC
TRBV30	.	TRBJ2-7	TRBD1	CAWSRGQGVGNEQYF	TGTGCCTGGAGTAGGGGACAGGGGGTAGGGAACGAGCAGTACTTC
TRBV7-9	.	TRBJ2-3	.	CASSLVGTASTDTQYF	TGTGCCAGCAGCTTAGTGGGGACTGCCAGCACAGATACGCAGTATTTT
TRBV2	.	TRBJ1-5	.	CASRGVNSNQPQHF	TGTGCCTCCCGGGGGGTTAATAGCAATCAGCCCCAGCATTTT
TRBV11-1	.	TRBJ2-7	.	CASSYSTGSSYEQYF	TGTGCCAGCAGCTACTCGACAGGTTCATCCTACGAGCAGTACTTC
TRBV19	.	TRBJ1-6	.	CASSSPGSPLHF	TGTGCCAGTTCATCGCCGGGGTCACCCCTCCACTTT
TRBV5-1	.	TRBJ1-1	.	CASSPRASTEAFF	TGCGCCAGCAGCCCGAGGGCATCCACTGAAGCTTTCTTT
TRBV2	.	TRBJ2-2	.	CASSRQQVNTGELFF	TGTGCCAGCAGTCGCCAACAGGTGAACACCGGGGAGCTGTTTTTT
TRBV6-2/TRBV6-3	.	TRBJ2-7	TRBD2	CASRPSGSAEQYF	TGTGCCAGCAGACCTAGCGGGAGTGCCGAGCAGTACTTC
TRBV2	.	TRBJ2-1	TRBD2	CASQTSGRGDEQFF	TGTGCCAGCCAGACTAGCGGGAGGGGCGATGAGCAGTTCTTC
TRBV28	.	TRBJ1-5	.	CASRGPGAQQPQHF	TGTGCCAGCAGGGGGCCAGGGGCTCAACAGCCCCAGCATTTT
TRBV2	.	TRBJ2-7	.	CASSEALRGYEQYF	TGTGCCAGCAGTGAAGCGCTTAGGGGGTACGAGCAGTACTTC
TRBV24-1	.	TRBJ2-2	.	CATSDPGHPSGELFF	TGTGCCACCAGTGACCCGGGACACCCGTCCGGGGAGCTGTTTTTT
TRBV5-8	.	TRBJ2-5	TRBD2	CASSLRLAGVGQETQYF	TGTGCCAGCAGCTTGAGGCTAGCGGGAGTGGGGCAAGAGACCCAGTACTTC
TRBV2	once	TRBJ1-1	TRBD1	CASRQGAEAFF	TGTGCCAGCAGACAGGGGGCTGAAGCTTTCTTT
TRBV23-1	.	TRBJ1-3	TRBD1	CASSQRQGVGNTIYF	TGCGCCAGCAGTCAGCGACAGGGGGTAGGAAACACCATATATTTT
TRBV6-6	.	TRBJ2-4	TRBD2	CASSSDLGSGRSGAKNIQYF	TGTGCCAGCAGCTCAGATTTGGGTAGCGGGAGGTCGGGTGCCAAAAACATTCAGTACTTC
TRBV5-1	.	TRBJ2-7	TRBD1	CASSQGTANYEQYF	TGCGCCAGCAGCCAAGGGACAGCGAACTACGAGCAGTACTTC
TRBV28	.	TRBJ2-1	TRBD2	CASSSAGGPNSGGNEQFF	TGTGCCAGCAGTAGCGCGGGAGGGCCGAATAGTGGTGGAAATGAGCAGTTCTTC